Listed below are T cell receptor beta chains from one sample, sequenced in a study of cytomegalovirus exposure and HLA in healthy donors. Libraries were prepared by immunoSEQ multiplex PCR; TCRdb keeps only in-frame clonotypes and omits some of them. The table has some 190,000 clones, nearly 80% seen once; the top ten hold approximately 2.6%. Material: PBMCs. Receptor source: a female donor in good health and CMV-seronegative. Both conserved end residues are part of each CDR3. A D gene is named only where the DNA matches it firmly. Size tells how often a clone was seen (once, few, many) or the class of an expanded clone, and some rows leave it out.

abundance,j_gene,d_gene,v_gene,CDR3aa,CDR3nt
NA,TRBJ2-7,NA,TRBV7-2,CASSFGPPPYEQYF,TGTGCCAGCAGCTTTGGCCCACCGCCCTACGAGCAGTACTTC
NA,TRBJ2-1,NA,TRBV7-9,CASSLWGDPDNEQFF,TGTGCCAGCAGCTTATGGGGAGATCCTGACAATGAGCAGTTCTTC
NA,TRBJ2-3,TRBD1,TRBV9,CASSVEAGGSTDTQYF,TGTGCCAGCAGCGTAGAAGCAGGGGGCAGCACAGATACGCAGTATTTT
NA,TRBJ2-7,NA,TRBV21-1,CASSKKSPRDEQYF,TGTGCCAGCAGCAAAAAAAGCCCCAGGGACGAGCAGTACTTC
NA,TRBJ2-7,NA,TRBV25-1,CASSISGQPQYF,TGTGCCAGCAGTATCTCCGGACAACCGCAGTACTTC
few,TRBJ2-2,TRBD1,TRBV7-6,CASSSGQGATGELFF,TGTGCCAGCAGCTCGGGACAGGGGGCAACCGGGGAGCTGTTTTTT
NA,TRBJ2-7,NA,TRBV18,CASSPGRGGYEQYF,TGTGCCAGCTCACCAGGGAGAGGGGGCTACGAGCAGTACTTC
few,TRBJ1-2,TRBD1,TRBV28,CASSARQGAYYGYTF,TGTGCCAGCAGTGCCAGACAGGGGGCCTACTATGGCTACACCTTC
NA,TRBJ2-6,TRBD2,TRBV4-1,CASSRALGGLTSSGANVLTF,TGCGCCAGCAGCCGGGCCTTGGGGGGACTAACCAGCTCTGGGGCCAACGTCCTGACTTTC
NA,TRBJ2-7,NA,TRBV7-2,CASSLDRETYEQYF,TGTGCCAGCAGCTTAGACAGGGAGACCTACGAGCAGTACTTC
NA,TRBJ2-3,NA,TRBV5-1,CASSHLQGPAVHDTQYF,TGCGCCAGCAGCCACCTACAGGGCCCCGCGGTGCATGATACGCAGTATTTT
NA,TRBJ2-7,NA,TRBV14,CASSPNLALIAFEQYF,TGTGCCAGCAGCCCGAATCTAGCGTTGATCGCCTTCGAGCAGTACTTC
NA,TRBJ1-4,NA,TRBV30,CAWSGAYGPGKLFF,TGTGCCTGGAGTGGGGCCTACGGCCCCGGAAAACTGTTTTTT
NA,TRBJ1-5,NA,TRBV4-1,CASSHSGFNQPQHF,TGCGCCAGCAGCCATTCTGGCTTCAATCAGCCCCAGCATTTT
NA,TRBJ1-2,NA,TRBV15,CATTGRQDRGYTF,TGTGCCACCACCGGCAGGCAGGATCGGGGCTACACCTTC
NA,TRBJ2-5,NA,TRBV20-1,CSATRGETQYF,TGCAGTGCAACAAGGGGGGAGACCCAGTACTTC
NA,TRBJ2-7,TRBD2,TRBV28,CASFSDRTSPYEQYF,TGTGCCAGCTTTTCCGATCGGACTAGCCCCTACGAGCAGTACTTC
few,TRBJ1-6,NA,TRBV28,CASSFGTNNSPLHF,TGTGCCAGCAGTTTTGGGACAAATAATTCACCCCTCCACTTT
NA,TRBJ1-1,NA,TRBV2,CASSDVGGDTEAFF,TGTGCCAGCAGTGATGTGGGGGGGGACACTGAAGCTTTCTTT
NA,TRBJ2-1,NA,TRBV6-1,CASSEQGHGNNEQFF,TGTGCCAGCAGTGAACAGGGTCACGGCAACAATGAGCAGTTCTTC
once,TRBJ2-1,TRBD2,TRBV6-1,CASSEASSGLPFNEQFF,TGTGCCAGCAGTGAAGCCTCCTCGGGACTACCCTTCAATGAGCAGTTCTTC
few,TRBJ2-2,TRBD1,TRBV7-9,CASSPEDRGRSGELFF,TGTGCCAGCAGCCCAGAGGACAGGGGGCGCTCCGGGGAGCTGTTTTTT
NA,TRBJ1-4,TRBD1,TRBV5-6,CASSRTGLASEKLFF,TGTGCCAGCAGCCGGACAGGGTTAGCTAGTGAAAAACTGTTTTTT
NA,TRBJ2-5,TRBD2,TRBV27,CASSLLAGDLTTQYF,TGTGCCAGCAGTTTATTAGCGGGGGATTTAACGACCCAGTACTTC
NA,TRBJ2-7,TRBD2,TRBV7-9,CASSLVSSGYEQYF,TGTGCCAGCAGCTTAGTATCTAGCGGCTACGAGCAGTACTTC
NA,TRBJ2-5,TRBD2,TRBV7-7,CASSLRLAGGAQETQYF,TGTGCCAGCAGCTTAAGACTAGCGGGGGGGGCACAAGAGACCCAGTACTTC
NA,TRBJ1-4,NA,TRBV5-1,CASSAQGGETNEKLFF,TGCGCCAGCAGCGCTCAGGGAGGGGAAACTAATGAAAAACTGTTTTTT
NA,TRBJ1-5,NA,TRBV19,CASSENRASNQPQHF,TGTGCCAGTAGTGAGAACAGGGCGAGCAATCAGCCCCAGCATTTT
NA,TRBJ2-1,NA,TRBV11-2,CASSLPRQYNEQFF,TGTGCCAGCAGCTTACCGCGACAGTACAATGAGCAGTTCTTC
NA,TRBJ1-1,NA,TRBV5-1,CASSSAGMNTEAFF,TGCGCCAGCAGCTCCGCGGGGATGAACACTGAAGCTTTCTTT
NA,TRBJ2-7,NA,TRBV28,CASITPPGELNEQYF,TGTGCCAGCATTACGCCCCCGGGGGAGCTGAACGAGCAGTACTTC
NA,TRBJ2-2,TRBD1,TRBV9,CASSVRTGTGAGELFF,TGTGCCAGCAGCGTAAGAACCGGGACAGGGGCCGGGGAGCTGTTTTTT
NA,TRBJ2-3,NA,TRBV11-2,CASSARERGTDTQYF,TGTGCCAGCAGCGCCCGGGAGCGGGGCACAGATACGCAGTATTTT
NA,TRBJ2-3,TRBD1,TRBV2,CASSEALGQGDRSDTQYF,TGTGCCAGCAGTGAGGCTTTGGGACAGGGGGATCGTAGTGATACGCAGTATTTT
NA,TRBJ2-7,TRBD1,TRBV11-2,CASSSMGQGHYEQYF,TGTGCCAGCAGCTCGATGGGACAGGGTCACTACGAGCAGTACTTC
NA,TRBJ1-1,NA,TRBV4-1,CASSQGRVSEAFF,TGCGCCAGCAGCCAAGGGAGGGTATCTGAAGCTTTCTTT
few,TRBJ1-1,NA,TRBV5-6,CASSRHRNTEAFF,TGTGCCAGCAGCCGACACAGGAACACTGAAGCTTTCTTT
NA,TRBJ2-3,TRBD2,TRBV7-7,CASSSSGSTDTQYF,TGTGCTAGCAGCTCTAGCGGTAGCACAGATACGCAGTATTTT
NA,TRBJ1-5,NA,TRBV2,CATGNGNQPQHF,TGTGCCACAGGGAATGGCAATCAGCCCCAGCATTTT
NA,TRBJ2-5,TRBD2,TRBV7-2,CASSSASGGAAETQYF,TGTGCCAGCAGCTCGGCTAGCGGGGGGGCTGCGGAGACCCAGTACTTC
once,TRBJ2-7,NA,TRBV27,CASSLLGSGYEQYF,TGTGCCAGCAGTTTATTAGGTAGCGGTTACGAGCAGTACTTC
NA,TRBJ2-7,TRBD2,TRBV28,CASREIMTGGEEQYF,TGTGCCAGCAGGGAAATTATGACGGGGGGTGAGGAGCAGTACTTC
NA,TRBJ2-7,NA,TRBV29-1,CSAVDSNEQYF,TGCAGCGCTGTGGACAGTAACGAGCAGTACTTC
NA,TRBJ2-3,TRBD2,TRBV7-2,CASSPIAGGRTDTQYF,TGTGCCAGCAGTCCTATAGCGGGGGGGCGGACAGATACGCAGTATTTT